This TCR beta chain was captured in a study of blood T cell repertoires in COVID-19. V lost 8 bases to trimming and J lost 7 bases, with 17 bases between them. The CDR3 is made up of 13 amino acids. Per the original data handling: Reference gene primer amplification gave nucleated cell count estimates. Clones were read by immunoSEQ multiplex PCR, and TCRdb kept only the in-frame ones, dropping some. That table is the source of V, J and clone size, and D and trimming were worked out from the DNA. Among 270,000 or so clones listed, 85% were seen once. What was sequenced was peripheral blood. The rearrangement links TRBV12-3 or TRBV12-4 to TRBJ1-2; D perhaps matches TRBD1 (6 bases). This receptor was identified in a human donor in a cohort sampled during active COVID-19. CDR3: CASCSGTRTGYTF. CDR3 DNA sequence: TGTGCCAGCTGTTCCGGGACACGAACTGGCTACACCTTC.